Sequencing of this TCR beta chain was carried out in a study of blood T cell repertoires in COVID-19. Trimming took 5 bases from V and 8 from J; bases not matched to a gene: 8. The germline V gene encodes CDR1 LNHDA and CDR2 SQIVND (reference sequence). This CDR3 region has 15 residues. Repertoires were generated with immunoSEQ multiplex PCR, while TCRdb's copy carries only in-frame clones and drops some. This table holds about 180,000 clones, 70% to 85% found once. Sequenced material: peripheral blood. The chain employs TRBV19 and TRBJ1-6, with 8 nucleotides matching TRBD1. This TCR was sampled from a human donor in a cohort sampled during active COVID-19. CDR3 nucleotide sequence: TGTGCCAGTAGTGGGTCTCAGGGGGCATATTCACCCCTCCACTTT. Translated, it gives CASSGSQGAYSPLHF. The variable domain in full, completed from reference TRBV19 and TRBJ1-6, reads DGGITQSPKYLFRKEGQNVTLSCEQNLNHDAMYWYRQDPGQGLRLIYYSQIVNDFQKGDIAEGYSVSREKKESFPLTVTSAQKNPTAFYLCASSGSQGAYSPLHFGNGTRLTVT.